Following are 11 T cell receptor beta chains from one sample sequenced in a study of cytomegalovirus exposure and HLA in healthy donors. Sequencing used immunoSEQ multiplex PCR; TCRdb keeps in-frame clones, though not all of them. The data contain roughly 50,000 clones, roughly 90% of them singletons. The sequenced sample was PBMCs. The receptor set was obtained from a young man in good health and CMV-seronegative.

The gene calls are TRBV6-1 and TRBJ2-5; TRBD2 matches 13 bases. The V and J ends lost 8 bases and 5 bases, in that order; junction bases with no gene match: 8. The CDR3 runs 15 residues. Germline values: CDR1 MNHNS, CDR2 SASEGT. The CDR3 reads CASRLAGGGGETQYF. In nucleotides, the CDR3 is TGTGCCAGCCGACTAGCGGGAGGCGGGGGGGAGACCCAGTACTTC.

This chain joins TRBV6-1 and TRBJ1-1; D is ambiguous. V lost 0 bases and J lost 11, with 16 bases in between. The CDR3 consists of 14 residues. Germline V gives CDR1 MNHNS, CDR2 SASEGT. The DNA of the CDR3 is TGTGCCAGCAGTGAAGCAGGAGTAAGCTTGATCGCTTTCTTT. Protein sequence: CASSEAGVSLIAFF.

The chain combines TRBV21-1 with TRBJ2-3; the table's D call of TRBD2 was not tested on the DNA. TRBV21-1 is given as a pseudogene. This CDR3 comprises 15 residues. Written as DNA, the CDR3 is TGTGCCAGCAGCTCCCGAGTCCCCCGCACAGATACGCAGTATTTT. Its translation: CASSSRVPRTDTQYF.

In this sample, this clone turned up once. The rearrangement links TRBV28 to TRBJ2-7, with 14 bases identical to TRBD2. There are 16 residues in the CDR3. V was clipped by 6 bases and J by 12 bases; unmatched bases: 16. The germline CDR1 and CDR2 sequences are MDHEN and SYDVKM. CDR3 DNA sequence: TGTGCCAGCAGCCCCCCGGGACTAGCGGGAGTCTATGGCGCGTACTTC. Its protein is CASSPPGLAGVYGAYF.

This clone came up once. The chain combines TRBV7-2 with TRBJ2-7, with 8 bases identical to TRBD2. After removal of 1 base from V and 6 bases from J, the junction contained 5 bases not matched to a gene. The CDR3 runs 14 residues. Germline-derived CDR1 and CDR2 are SGHTA and FQGNSA. CDR3 nucleotides: TGTGCCAGCAGCTTAGGCTCGGGAGGGGGCGAGCAGTACTTC. Translated: CASSLGSGGGEQYF.

This chain uses TRBV7-9 with TRBJ2-3; 13 bases agree with TRBD2. This CDR3 region has 15 residues. In germline, CDR1 is SEHNR, CDR2 FQNEAQ (reference sequence). Losses at the gene ends were 5 bases for V and 4 bases for J; bases not matched to a gene: 3. This CDR3 reads CASSPGLAGADTQYF. The CDR3 DNA follows: TGTGCCAGCAGCCCCGGACTAGCGGGGGCAGATACGCAGTATTTT.

This clone showed up just once. V and J are TRBV12-5 and TRBJ2-2, with D possibly matching TRBD2 (5 bases). Trimming cost V 3 bases and J 1 base, with 9 bases left between them. CDR1 and CDR2 from the germline V gene are LGHNT and FRNRAP. The CDR3 loop spans 15 amino acids. The CDR3 DNA follows: TGTGCTAGTGGTTTACTAGGAGGGAACACCGGGGAGCTGTTTTTT. Its protein product is CASGLLGGNTGELFF. Combining the CDR3 with reference TRBV12-5 and TRBJ2-2 gives the whole variable domain DARVTQTPRHKVTEMGQEVTMRCQPILGHNTVFWYRQTMMQGLELLAYFRNRAPLDDSGMPKDRFSAEMPDATLATLKIQPSEPRDSAVYFCASGLLGGNTGELFFGEGSRLTVL.

This chain joins TRBV7-9 and TRBJ1-2; D is unclear. CDR1 is SEHNR and CDR2 is FQNEAQ in the germline V gene (reference sequence). Trimming pared 2 bases from V and 6 bases from J, leaving 7 bases between. The length of the CDR3 is 12 residues. Written as DNA, the CDR3 is TGTGCCAGCAGCTTACAGGCTGATGGCTACACCTTC. As protein: CASSLQADGYTF.

The chain uses TRBV7-2 and TRBJ2-7; TRBD1 aligns across 9 bases. The CDR3 has 14 residues. The ends lost 1 base at V and 6 bases at J; junction bases unmatched: 4. The germline V gene encodes CDR1 SGHTA and CDR2 FQGNSA. CDR3 DNA sequence: TGTGCCAGCAGCTTAGACAGGGGGCGAGGCGAGCAGTACTTC. Amino acids: CASSLDRGRGEQYF. Full variable domain (missing parts from reference TRBV7-2 and TRBJ2-7): GAGVSQSPSNKVTEKGKDVELRCDPISGHTALYWYRQSLGQGLEFLIYFQGNSAPDKSGLPSDRFSAERTGGSVSTLTIQRTQQEDSAVYLCASSLDRGRGEQYFGPGTRLTVT.

The chain combines TRBV6-1 with TRBJ2-7; a possible D gene is TRBD2 (5 bases). Per the germline V gene, CDR1 is MNHNS and CDR2 is SASEGT. Trimming took off 4 bases at V and 4 bases at J, with 11 bases between the two ends. This CDR3 has 13 residues. CDR3 sequence reads: CASSGYPGYEQYF. DNA for the CDR3: TGTGCCAGCAGTGGGTATCCGGGGTACGAGCAGTACTTC.

The V and J genes are TRBV19 and TRBJ2-1, with D perhaps TRBD1 (8 bases). V lost 5 bases to trimming and J lost 8 bases, with 16 bases between them. Germline values: CDR1 LNHDA, CDR2 SQIVND (reference sequence). There are 14 residues in the CDR3. The CDR3 coding sequence is TGTGCCAGTAGTGTACAGGGGGGGATGGATGAGCAGTTCTTC. Amino acids: CASSVQGGMDEQFF.